Sequencing of this TCR beta chain was carried out in a study of Graves' ophthalmopathy and Graves' hyperthyroidism. Study observations and caveats: Ophthalmopathy versus stable hyperthyroidism: 13-signature model gave around 90% sensitivity, 81.08% specificity.

The V and J ends lost 1 base and 8 bases respectively, with 5 bases between them. The V gene's germline CDR1 is SGHDT and CDR2 YYEEEE. The CDR3 is 11 residues long. Patients were excluded if they had other autoimmune diseases or uncontrolled infections, and likewise if pregnancy or lactation applied. A volume of over 9 ml of fresh peripheral blood supplied the PBMCs. A word on this clonotype: Its antigen remains unknown. A much bigger clone sits one base away, suggesting this may be a read error.

The study amplified TCR beta CDR3 regions using RNA transcripts. Second-round multiplex PCR came after a first-round RT-PCR that employed HTBI primers. TCRdb re-analysed the multiplex PCR reads in MiXCR, keeping a single row per CDR3 protein. The table shows 350,000 to 400,000 distinct CDR3 sequences, with 15% occurring only once. The sample was peripheral blood. This chain links TRBV5-6 with TRBJ2-3, with D unresolved. This sequence was found in a woman aged 18-35 years with stable Graves' hyperthyroidism. The CDR3 is CASSLLGTQYF. The CDR3, as DNA: TGTGCCAGCAGCTTGCTCGGTACGCAGTATTTT.